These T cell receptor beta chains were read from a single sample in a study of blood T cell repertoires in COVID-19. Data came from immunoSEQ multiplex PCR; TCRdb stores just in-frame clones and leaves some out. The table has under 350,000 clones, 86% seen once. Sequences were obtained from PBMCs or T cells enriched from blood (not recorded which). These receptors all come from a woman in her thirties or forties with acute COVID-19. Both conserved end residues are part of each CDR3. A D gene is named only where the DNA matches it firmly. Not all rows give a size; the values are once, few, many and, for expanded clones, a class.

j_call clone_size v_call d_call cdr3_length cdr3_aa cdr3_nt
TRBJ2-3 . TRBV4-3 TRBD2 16 CASSQGLAGGTDTQYF TGCGCCAGCAGCCAAGGACTAGCGGGGGGCACAGATACGCAGTATTTT
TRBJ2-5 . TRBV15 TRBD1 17 CATSTLDRVLSQETQYF TGTGCCACCAGCACTTTGGACAGGGTCTTATCCCAAGAGACCCAGTACTTC
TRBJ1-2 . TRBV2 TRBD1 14 CASSTGTGDYGYTF TGTGCCAGCAGTACCGGGACAGGGGACTATGGCTACACCTTC
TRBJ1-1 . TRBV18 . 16 CASSPNTGEPNTEAFF TGTGCCAGCTCACCGAATACAGGAGAGCCGAACACTGAAGCTTTCTTT
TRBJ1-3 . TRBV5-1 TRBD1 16 CASSLAQKQGADTIYF TGCGCCAGCAGCTTGGCCCAAAAACAGGGGGCGGACACCATATATTTT
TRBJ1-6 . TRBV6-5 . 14 CASSTGRSNSPLHF TGTGCCAGCAGTACCGGTCGAAGTAATTCACCCCTCCACTTT
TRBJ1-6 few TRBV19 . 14 CASSIDPGNSPLHF TGTGCCAGTAGTATAGACCCGGGTAATTCACCCCTCCACTTT
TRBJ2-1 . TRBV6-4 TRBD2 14 CASSDSGGANEQFF TGTGCCAGCAGTGACAGCGGGGGGGCCAATGAGCAGTTCTTC
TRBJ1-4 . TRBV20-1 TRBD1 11 CTRGQGEKLFF TGCACCAGGGGACAGGGTGAAAAACTGTTTTTT
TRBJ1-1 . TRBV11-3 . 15 CASSLGGQMNTEAFF TGTGCCAGCAGCTTAGGAGGACAGATGAACACTGAAGCTTTCTTT
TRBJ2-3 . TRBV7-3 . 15 CASSFGPPGAGSQYF TGTGCCAGCAGCTTTGGGCCTCCCGGGGCGGGATCGCAGTATTTT
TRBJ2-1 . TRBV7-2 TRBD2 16 CASSPWSGGPYNEQFF TGTGCCAGCAGCCCCTGGAGCGGGGGACCCTACAATGAGCAGTTCTTC
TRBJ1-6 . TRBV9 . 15 CASSVGSSYNSPLHF TGTGCCAGCAGCGTGGGCAGCTCCTATAATTCACCCCTCCACTTT
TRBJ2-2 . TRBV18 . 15 CASSQTKGPPGELFF TGTGCCAGCTCACAAACGAAGGGGCCCCCCGGGGAGCTGTTTTTT
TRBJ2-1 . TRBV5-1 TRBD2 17 CASSSQSGRAVYNEQFF TGCGCCAGCAGCTCCCAGAGCGGGAGGGCCGTGTACAATGAGCAGTTCTTC
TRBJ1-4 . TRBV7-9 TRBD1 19 CASSSDRVLFGGTNEKLFF TGTGCCAGCAGCTCCGACAGGGTGCTCTTTGGGGGCACTAATGAAAAACTGTTTTTT
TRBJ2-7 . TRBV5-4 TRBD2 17 CASSLGTSGRLSYEQYF TGTGCCAGCAGCTTGGGGACTAGCGGGAGGCTATCCTACGAGCAGTACTTC
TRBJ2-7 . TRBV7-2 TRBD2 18 CASSLVFTSGRNSYEQYF TGTGCCAGCAGCTTAGTGTTTACTAGCGGGAGGAATTCCTACGAGCAGTACTTC
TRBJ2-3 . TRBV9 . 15 CASSIGTSRTDTQYF TGTGCCAGCAGCATAGGGACTTCCCGCACAGATACGCAGTATTTT
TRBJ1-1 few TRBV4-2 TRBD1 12 CASSEGDRRAFF TGTGCCAGCAGCGAAGGGGACAGACGGGCTTTCTTT
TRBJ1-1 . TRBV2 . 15 CATLIKGGLNTEAFF TGTGCCACACTCATCAAAGGGGGATTGAACACTGAAGCTTTCTTT
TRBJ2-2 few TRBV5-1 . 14 CASSLFQGPGELFF TGCGCCAGCAGCTTGTTTCAGGGCCCCGGGGAGCTGTTTTTT
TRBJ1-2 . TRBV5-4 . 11 CASHSNYGYTF TGTGCCAGTCACAGTAACTATGGCTACACCTTC
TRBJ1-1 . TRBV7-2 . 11 CASSLSTEAFF TGTGCCAGCAGCTTGAGTACTGAAGCTTTCTTT
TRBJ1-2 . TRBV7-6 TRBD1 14 CASSLDRGGSGYTF TGTGCCAGCAGCCTAGACAGGGGCGGTAGTGGCTACACCTTC
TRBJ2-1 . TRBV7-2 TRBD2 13 CASSLGGTSGEFF TGTGCCAGCAGCTTAGGGGGGACTAGCGGGGAGTTCTTC
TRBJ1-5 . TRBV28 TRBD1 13 CASRYRGNQPQHF TGTGCCAGCAGATACAGGGGTAATCAGCCCCAGCATTTT